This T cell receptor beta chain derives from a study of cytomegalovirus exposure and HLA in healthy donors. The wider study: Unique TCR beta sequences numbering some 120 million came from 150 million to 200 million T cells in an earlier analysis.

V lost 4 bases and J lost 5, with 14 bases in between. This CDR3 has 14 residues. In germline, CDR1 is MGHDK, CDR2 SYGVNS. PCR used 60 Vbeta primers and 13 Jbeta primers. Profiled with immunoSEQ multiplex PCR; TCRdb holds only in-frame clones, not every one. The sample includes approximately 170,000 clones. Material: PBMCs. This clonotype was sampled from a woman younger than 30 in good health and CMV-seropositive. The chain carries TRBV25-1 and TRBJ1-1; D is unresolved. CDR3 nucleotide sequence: TGTGCCAGCAGTGCGGGCACCTCGGGGACTGAAGCTTTCTTT. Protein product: CASSAGTSGTEAFF.